The present entry profiles one T cell receptor beta chain with its context. Its target is unknown. The same CDR3 arises from other DNA sequences in this sample as well. The record originates from a study of shared clonotypes between healthy human individuals. Each subset's genomic DNA was split evenly across several immunoSEQ plates. Assay used: immunoSEQ multiplex PCR; TCRdb lists only in-frame clones, some missing. The table has about 490,000 clones, roughly 78% seen once. CDR3 length equals 13 residues. Trimming stripped 0 bases from V and 0 bases from J, with 4 bases between. Looked up from germline, CDR1 is SGHTS and CDR2 is YDEGEE. Broader study findings: Limited genetic and exposure-history diversity came from having few donors.

J is TRBJ2-7 and V is TRBV5-8, with unresolved D. The origin of this receptor is a woman aged 35 to 49 in good health. Some clones in this sample may be carry-over from other donors' samples. Material: PBMCs. The CDR3 nucleotides are TGTGCCAGCAGCTTGGGGGTCTCCTACGAGCAGTACTTC. Translation gives CASSLGVSYEQYF.